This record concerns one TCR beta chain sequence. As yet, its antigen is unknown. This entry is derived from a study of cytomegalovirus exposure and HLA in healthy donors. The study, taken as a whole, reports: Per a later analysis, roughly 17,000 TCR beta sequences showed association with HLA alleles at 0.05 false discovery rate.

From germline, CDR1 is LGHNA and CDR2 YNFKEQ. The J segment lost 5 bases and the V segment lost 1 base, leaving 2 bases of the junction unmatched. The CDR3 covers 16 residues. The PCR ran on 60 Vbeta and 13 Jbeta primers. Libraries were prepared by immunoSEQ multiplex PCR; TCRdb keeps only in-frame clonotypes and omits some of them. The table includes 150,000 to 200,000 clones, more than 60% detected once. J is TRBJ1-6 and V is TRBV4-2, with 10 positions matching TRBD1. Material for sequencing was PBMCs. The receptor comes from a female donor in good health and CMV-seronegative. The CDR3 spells CASSQGQGADNSPLHF. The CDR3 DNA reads TGTGCCAGCAGCCAAGGACAGGGGGCTGATAATTCACCCCTCCACTTT.